These T cell receptor beta chains were read from a single sample in a study of cytomegalovirus exposure and HLA in healthy donors. Profiling relied on immunoSEQ multiplex PCR, and the TCRdb table lists in-frame clones only, not all of them. The table lists under 200,000 clones, roughly 96% of them singletons. The sample comprised PBMCs. These receptors were taken from a young woman in good health and CMV-seronegative. CDR3s include the opening cysteine and the closing phenylalanine or tryptophan. The D gene is left open where the match is weak. The size of a clone is reported for some rows only, either as once, few or many, or as a class for expanded clones.

J,D,V,size,CDR3,DNA
TRBJ1-3,TRBD1,TRBV5-6,NA,CASSLGQGDTIYF,TGTGCCAGCAGCTTGGGACAGGGGGACACCATATATTTT
TRBJ2-6,NA,TRBV12-5,NA,CASGSEGSGANVLTF,TGTGCTAGTGGGTCGGAGGGCTCTGGGGCCAACGTCCTGACTTTC
TRBJ1-2,NA,TRBV7-2,NA,CASSSVGYTF,TGTGCCAGCAGCTCGGTCGGCTACACCTTC
TRBJ2-5,TRBD2,TRBV2,NA,CASSVREQETQYF,TGTGCCAGCAGTGTGCGGGAGCAAGAGACCCAGTACTTC
TRBJ1-4,NA,TRBV4-3,once,CASSQDLWPNEKLFF,TGCGCCAGCAGCCAAGATTTATGGCCTAATGAAAAACTGTTTTTT
TRBJ2-5,TRBD2,TRBV9,NA,CASSVGRSGGALETQYF,TGTGCCAGCAGCGTAGGGCGTAGCGGGGGGGCCTTGGAGACCCAGTACTTC
TRBJ2-3,NA,TRBV18,NA,CASPSTSGEDTQYF,TGTGCCAGCCCCTCTACTTCGGGGGAAGATACGCAGTATTTT
TRBJ2-5,NA,TRBV2,NA,CASRETSGKVETQYF,TGTGCCAGCAGGGAAACCTCAGGGAAGGTAGAGACCCAGTACTTC
TRBJ2-1,NA,TRBV30,NA,CAWKQGVGSYNEQFF,TGTGCCTGGAAACAGGGAGTCGGCTCCTACAATGAGCAGTTCTTC
TRBJ2-5,TRBD1,TRBV30,NA,CAWTLGQRLHQETQYF,TGTGCCTGGACATTGGGACAGAGACTACACCAAGAGACCCAGTACTTC
TRBJ2-5,NA,TRBV5-1,NA,CASSLKSRTIAAEGTQYF,TGCGCCAGCAGCTTAAAATCACGAACCATAGCCGCCGAGGGGACCCAGTACTTC
TRBJ1-2,NA,TRBV27,once,CASSVGTLYGYTF,TGTGCCAGCAGTGTCGGGACATTGTATGGCTACACCTTC
TRBJ1-3,NA,TRBV19,NA,CASSTYSSGNTIYF,TGTGCCAGTAGTACATATAGCTCTGGAAACACCATATATTTT
TRBJ2-1,NA,TRBV27,NA,CASSLALENEQFF,TGTGCCAGCAGTTTGGCCCTAGAGAATGAGCAGTTCTTC
TRBJ1-2,NA,TRBV7-9,NA,CASSLGMGRDYGYTF,TGTGCCAGCAGCTTAGGCATGGGGAGGGACTATGGCTACACCTTC
TRBJ2-3,NA,TRBV6-4,NA,CASSVTSTDTQYF,TGTGCCAGCAGTGTCACTAGCACAGATACGCAGTATTTT
TRBJ2-1,TRBD1,TRBV10-2,NA,CASTGQGATEQFF,TGCGCCAGCACGGGACAGGGGGCGACTGAGCAGTTCTTC
TRBJ2-5,TRBD2,TRBV5-6,NA,CASSRPGTSGGKQETQYF,TGTGCCAGCAGCCGTCCCGGGACTAGCGGGGGAAAACAAGAGACCCAGTACTTC
TRBJ2-1,TRBD1,TRBV14,NA,CASSRQGRNEQFF,TGTGCCAGCAGCCGACAGGGCCGCAATGAGCAGTTCTTC
TRBJ2-5,TRBD2,TRBV6-1,NA,CASSVGRLAGSPYF,TGTGCCAGCAGTGTTGGGCGTCTAGCGGGATCCCCCTACTTC
TRBJ1-4,NA,TRBV2,NA,CASSEVSGDNEKLFF,TGTGCCAGCAGTGAGGTATCAGGGGATAATGAAAAACTGTTTTTT
TRBJ2-1,TRBD2,TRBV7-7,NA,CASSPTSGTASGNEQFF,TGTGCTAGCAGCCCAACTAGCGGGACTGCCTCAGGGAATGAGCAGTTCTTC
TRBJ1-1,NA,TRBV7-9,NA,CASHRDGGTEAFF,TGTGCCAGCCACAGGGACGGCGGCACTGAAGCTTTCTTT
TRBJ1-1,NA,TRBV7-2,NA,CASSLYRDTEAFF,TGTGCCAGCAGCTTGTACAGGGACACTGAAGCTTTCTTT
TRBJ2-1,TRBD2,TRBV28,NA,CASSLGLAGVREQFF,TGTGCCAGCAGTTTGGGGCTAGCGGGGGTTCGGGAGCAGTTCTTC
TRBJ2-7,NA,TRBV19,NA,CASRRDGHYEQYF,TGTGCCAGTCGGCGGGACGGACACTACGAGCAGTACTTC
TRBJ2-2,TRBD2,TRBV5-1,NA,CASSPPGGAGSGELFF,TGCGCCAGCAGCCCACCCGGGGGGGCCGGGTCCGGGGAGCTGTTTTTT
TRBJ1-6,TRBD1,TRBV6-1,NA,CASSAGQLNSPLHF,TGTGCCAGCAGCGCGGGACAGCTTAATTCACCCCTCCACTTT
TRBJ1-1,NA,TRBV5-1,NA,CASSLEPQGNTEAFF,TGCGCCAGCAGCTTGGAGCCCCAGGGAAACACTGAAGCTTTCTTT
TRBJ2-3,TRBD1,TRBV5-1,NA,CASSLRRGRGTDTQYF,TGCGCCAGCAGCTTGAGAAGGGGGCGCGGCACAGATACGCAGTATTTT
TRBJ1-3,NA,TRBV6-1,NA,CASSVIRLENTIYF,TGTGCCAGCAGTGTAATAAGACTGGAAAACACCATATATTTT
TRBJ2-5,TRBD2,TRBV2,NA,CASSSSGGEGETQYF,TGTGCCAGCAGCTCTAGCGGGGGGGAAGGAGAGACCCAGTACTTC
TRBJ2-3,TRBD2,TRBV25-1,NA,CASSEWRGGATDTQYF,TGTGCCAGCAGTGAATGGCGCGGGGGGGCCACAGATACGCAGTATTTT
TRBJ2-1,TRBD1,TRBV10-3,NA,CAISKGQALSYNEQFF,TGTGCCATCAGCAAGGGACAGGCTCTCTCCTACAATGAGCAGTTCTTC
TRBJ2-7,NA,TRBV14,once,CASSRLDGSYEQYF,TGTGCCAGCAGCCGACTCGACGGTTCCTACGAGCAGTACTTC
TRBJ2-7,TRBD1,TRBV27,NA,CASSYQGAAYEQYF,TGTGCCAGCAGTTATCAGGGGGCGGCCTACGAGCAGTACTTC
TRBJ1-4,TRBD1,TRBV6-1,NA,CASSAGGGLLNEKLFF,TGTGCCAGCAGTGCAGGAGGGGGCCTTCTTAATGAAAAACTGTTTTTT
TRBJ2-2,NA,TRBV6-5,NA,CASSYSETAGELFF,TGTGCCAGCAGTTACTCAGAGACAGCCGGGGAGCTGTTTTTT
TRBJ2-1,TRBD2,TRBV4-1,NA,CASSSRGVLYNEQFF,TGCGCCAGCAGCTCACGGGGGGTGCTGTACAATGAGCAGTTCTTC
TRBJ1-2,NA,TRBV4-2,NA,CASSGRGKYGYTF,TGTGCCAGCAGTGGTCGGGGTAAATATGGCTACACCTTC
TRBJ2-3,NA,TRBV7-9,NA,CASSLLVDTQYF,TGTGCCAGCAGTCTACTCGTGGATACGCAGTATTTT
TRBJ2-3,TRBD2,TRBV6-5,NA,CASRYLAGPTDTQYF,TGTGCCAGCAGATACTTAGCGGGGCCCACAGATACGCAGTATTTT
TRBJ2-3,NA,TRBV6-1,NA,CASSDFAGLSTDTQYF,TGTGCCAGCAGTGATTTTGCGGGGTTAAGCACAGATACGCAGTATTTT
TRBJ1-3,TRBD1,TRBV18,NA,CASSPQGAADTIYF,TGTGCCAGCTCACCACAGGGGGCGGCGGACACCATATATTTT
TRBJ2-5,TRBD1,TRBV5-4,once,CASSPRTGETQYF,TGTGCCAGCAGCCCAAGGACAGGAGAGACCCAGTACTTC
TRBJ1-2,TRBD1,TRBV19,NA,CASSWTGTGYTF,TGTGCCAGTAGTTGGACAGGGACTGGCTACACCTTC
TRBJ1-1,TRBD1,TRBV19,NA,CASNSSPGTGPGTEAFF,TGTGCCAGTAATTCGAGTCCCGGGACAGGGCCGGGCACTGAAGCTTTCTTT
TRBJ2-1,TRBD1,TRBV4-2,once,CASSQESWTGINNEQFF,TGTGCCAGCAGCCAAGAATCTTGGACAGGTATCAACAATGAGCAGTTCTTC
TRBJ2-1,NA,TRBV28,NA,CASTGFGNEQFF,TGTGCCAGCACAGGGTTCGGGAATGAGCAGTTCTTC
TRBJ2-2,NA,TRBV5-6,NA,CASSSTANTGELFF,TGTGCCAGCAGCTCGACAGCTAACACCGGGGAGCTGTTTTTT
TRBJ1-1,TRBD1,TRBV7-6,NA,CASSLGRDRRNTEAFF,TGTGCCAGCAGCTTAGGCCGGGACAGGAGGAACACTGAAGCTTTCTTT
TRBJ2-1,TRBD2,TRBV2,NA,CASIAGFKYDEQFF,TGTGCCAGCATAGCGGGGTTTAAGTACGATGAGCAGTTCTTC
TRBJ1-4,TRBD1,TRBV9,NA,CASSIEGQGTGNEKLFF,TGTGCCAGCAGCATCGAAGGACAGGGCACAGGGAATGAAAAACTGTTTTTT
TRBJ2-2,TRBD2,TRBV7-2,NA,CASSLSGGTGELFF,TGTGCCAGCAGCTTATCCGGGGGGACCGGGGAGCTGTTTTTT
TRBJ2-5,TRBD1,TRBV7-8,NA,CASTREAGGETQYF,TGTGCCAGCACCCGAGAGGCAGGGGGAGAGACCCAGTACTTC